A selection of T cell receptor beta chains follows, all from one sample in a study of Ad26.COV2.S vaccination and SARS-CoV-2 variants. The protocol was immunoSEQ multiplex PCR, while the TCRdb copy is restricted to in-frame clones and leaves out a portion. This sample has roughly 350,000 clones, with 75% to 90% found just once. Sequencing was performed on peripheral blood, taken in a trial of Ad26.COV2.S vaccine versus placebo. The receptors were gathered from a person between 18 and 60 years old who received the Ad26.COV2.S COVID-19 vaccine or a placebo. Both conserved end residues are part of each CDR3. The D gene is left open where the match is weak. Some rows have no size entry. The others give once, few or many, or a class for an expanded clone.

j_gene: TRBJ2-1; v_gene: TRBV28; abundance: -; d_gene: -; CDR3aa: CASSPGSNEQFF; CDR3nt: TGTGCCAGCAGTCCAGGGAGCAATGAGCAGTTCTTC
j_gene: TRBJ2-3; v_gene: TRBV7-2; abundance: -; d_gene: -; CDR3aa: CASSLTIGASTDTQYF; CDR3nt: TGTGCCAGCAGCCTCACAATCGGGGCAAGCACAGATACGCAGTATTTT
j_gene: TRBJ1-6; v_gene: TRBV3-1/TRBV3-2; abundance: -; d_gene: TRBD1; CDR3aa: CASSPGTGRNSPLHF; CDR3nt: TGTGCCAGCAGCCCAGGGACAGGGAGAAATTCACCCCTCCACTTT
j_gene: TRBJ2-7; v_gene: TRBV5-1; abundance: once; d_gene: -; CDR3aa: CASSLETGTYEQYF; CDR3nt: TGCGCCAGCAGCTTGGAAACAGGAACCTACGAGCAGTACTTC
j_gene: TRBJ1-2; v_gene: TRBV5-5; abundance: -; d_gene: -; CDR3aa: CASSLDVGGYGYTF; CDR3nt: TGTGCCAGCAGCTTGGATGTGGGAGGCTATGGCTACACCTTC
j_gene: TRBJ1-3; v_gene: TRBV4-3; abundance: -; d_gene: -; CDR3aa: CASSQEKGAGNTIYF; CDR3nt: TGCGCCAGCAGCCAAGAGAAGGGGGCTGGAAACACCATATATTTT
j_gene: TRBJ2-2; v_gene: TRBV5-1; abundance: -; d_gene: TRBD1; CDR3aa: CASSFGRQGAPTGELFF; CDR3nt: TGCGCCAGCAGCTTCGGTCGACAGGGGGCGCCAACCGGGGAGCTGTTTTTT
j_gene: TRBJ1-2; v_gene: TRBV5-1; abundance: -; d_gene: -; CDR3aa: CASSLAEWGGYTF; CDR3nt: TGCGCCAGCAGCTTGGCGGAATGGGGTGGCTACACCTTC
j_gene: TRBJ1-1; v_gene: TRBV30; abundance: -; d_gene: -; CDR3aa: CAYGGGGTEAFF; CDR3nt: TGTGCTTATGGTGGGGGAGGGACTGAAGCTTTCTTT
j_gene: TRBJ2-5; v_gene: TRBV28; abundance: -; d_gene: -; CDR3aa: CASSSPNGRETQYF; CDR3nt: TGTGCCAGCAGTTCCCCGAACGGGCGAGAGACCCAGTACTTC
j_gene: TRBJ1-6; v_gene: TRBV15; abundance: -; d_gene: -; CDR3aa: CATSRVRDDSPLHF; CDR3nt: TGTGCCACCAGCAGAGTCCGCGATGATTCACCCCTCCACTTT
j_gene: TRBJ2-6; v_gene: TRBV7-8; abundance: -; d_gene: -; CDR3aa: CASSLVGFSGANVLTF; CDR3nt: TGTGCCAGCAGCTTAGTGGGATTCTCTGGGGCCAACGTCCTGACTTTC
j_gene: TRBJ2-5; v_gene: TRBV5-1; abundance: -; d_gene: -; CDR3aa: CASSPQDSSQETQYF; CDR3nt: TGCGCCAGCAGCCCCCAGGACAGTTCCCAAGAGACCCAGTACTTC
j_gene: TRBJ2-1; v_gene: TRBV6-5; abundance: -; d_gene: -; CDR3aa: CASTALVINEQFF; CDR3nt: TGTGCCAGCACAGCACTAGTTATCAATGAGCAGTTCTTC
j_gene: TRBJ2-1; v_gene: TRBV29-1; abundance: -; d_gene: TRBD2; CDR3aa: CSVTSGSKNEQFF; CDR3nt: TGCAGCGTGACTAGCGGGAGTAAGAATGAGCAGTTCTTC
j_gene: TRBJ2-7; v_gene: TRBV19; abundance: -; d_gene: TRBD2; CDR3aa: CASSRTSDYSYEQYF; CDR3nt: TGTGCCAGTAGTCGAACTAGCGATTACTCCTACGAGCAGTACTTC
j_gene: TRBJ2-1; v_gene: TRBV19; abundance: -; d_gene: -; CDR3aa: CASSHPGGNNEQFF; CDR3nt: TGTGCCAGTAGTCACCCGGGGGGCAACAATGAGCAGTTCTTC
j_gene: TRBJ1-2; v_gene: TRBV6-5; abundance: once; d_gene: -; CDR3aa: CASSSPGSSYGYTF; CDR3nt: TGTGCCAGCAGTTCCCCCGGAAGCTCCTATGGCTACACCTTC
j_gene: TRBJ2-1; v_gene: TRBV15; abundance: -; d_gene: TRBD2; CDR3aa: CATSRVPLSGSRNEQFF; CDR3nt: TGTGCCACCAGCAGAGTTCCCCTTAGCGGGAGCAGGAATGAGCAGTTCTTC
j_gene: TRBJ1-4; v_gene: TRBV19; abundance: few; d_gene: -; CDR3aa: CASSTLHEKLFF; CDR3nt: TGTGCCAGTAGTACCCTTCATGAAAAACTGTTTTTT
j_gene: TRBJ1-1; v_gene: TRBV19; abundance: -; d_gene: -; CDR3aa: CASSPRQALNTEAFF; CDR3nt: TGTGCCAGTAGTCCCCGACAGGCCCTGAACACTGAAGCTTTCTTT
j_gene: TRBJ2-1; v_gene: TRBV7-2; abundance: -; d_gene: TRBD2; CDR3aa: CASRASWRGGNEQFF; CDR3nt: TGTGCCAGCAGAGCCTCCTGGCGGGGGGGCAATGAGCAGTTCTTC
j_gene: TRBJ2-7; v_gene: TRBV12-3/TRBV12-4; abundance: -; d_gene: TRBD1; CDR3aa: CASRRQGYEQYF; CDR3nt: TGTGCCAGCAGGAGACAGGGTTACGAGCAGTACTTC
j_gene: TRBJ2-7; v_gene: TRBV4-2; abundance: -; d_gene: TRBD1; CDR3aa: CASSQAVGTGSSYEQYF; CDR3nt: TGTGCCAGCAGCCAAGCTGTAGGGACAGGTAGCTCCTACGAGCAGTACTTC
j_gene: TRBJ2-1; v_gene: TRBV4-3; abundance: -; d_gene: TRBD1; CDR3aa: CASSQGTGTSNEQFF; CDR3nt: TGCGCCAGCAGCCAAGGGACAGGGACGAGCAATGAGCAGTTCTTC
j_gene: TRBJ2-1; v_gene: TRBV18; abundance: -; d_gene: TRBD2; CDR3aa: CASSPLASGSGEQFF; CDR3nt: TGTGCCAGCTCACCCTTAGCTAGCGGGAGCGGTGAGCAGTTCTTC
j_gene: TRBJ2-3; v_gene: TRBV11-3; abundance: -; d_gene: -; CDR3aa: CASSGAYGDTQYF; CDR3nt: TGTGCCAGCAGCGGGGCCTATGGGGATACGCAGTATTTT
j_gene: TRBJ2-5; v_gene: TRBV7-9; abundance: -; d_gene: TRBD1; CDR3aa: CASSWGQGGFETQYF; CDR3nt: TGTGCCAGCAGCTGGGGACAGGGGGGATTTGAGACCCAGTACTTC
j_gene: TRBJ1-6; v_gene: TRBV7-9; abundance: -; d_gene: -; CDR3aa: CASSLANRDNSPLHF; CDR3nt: TGTGCCAGCAGCTTAGCCAACAGGGATAATTCACCCCTCCACTTT
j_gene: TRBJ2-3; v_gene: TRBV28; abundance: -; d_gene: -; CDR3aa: CASSPREGAETDTQYF; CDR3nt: TGTGCCAGCAGTCCTCGGGAGGGGGCAGAAACAGATACGCAGTATTTT
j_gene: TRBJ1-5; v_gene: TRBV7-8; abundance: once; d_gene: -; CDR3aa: CASSFGRENQPQHF; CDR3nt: TGTGCCAGCAGCTTTGGTAGGGAGAATCAGCCCCAGCATTTT
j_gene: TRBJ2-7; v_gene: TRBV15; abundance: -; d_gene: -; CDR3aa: CATSREQGFDEQYF; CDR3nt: TGTGCCACCAGCAGAGAACAGGGATTCGACGAGCAGTACTTC
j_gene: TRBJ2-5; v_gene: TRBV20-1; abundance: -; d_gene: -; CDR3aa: CSASFETQYF; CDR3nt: TGCAGTGCTAGTTTCGAGACCCAGTACTTC
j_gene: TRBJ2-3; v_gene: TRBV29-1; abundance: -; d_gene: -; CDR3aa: CSVEFRAESTDTQYF; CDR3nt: TGCAGCGTTGAATTCAGGGCGGAAAGTACAGATACGCAGTATTTT
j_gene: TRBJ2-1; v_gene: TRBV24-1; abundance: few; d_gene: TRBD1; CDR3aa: CATSEPGQGGNEQFF; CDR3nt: TGTGCCACCAGTGAACCGGGACAGGGTGGCAATGAGCAGTTCTTC
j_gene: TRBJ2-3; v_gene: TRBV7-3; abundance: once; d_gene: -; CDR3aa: CASRTDNTDTQYF; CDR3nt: TGTGCCAGCAGGACAGACAACACAGATACGCAGTATTTT
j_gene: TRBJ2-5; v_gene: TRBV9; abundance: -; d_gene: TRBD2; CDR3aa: CASSVGPSGGSKETQYF; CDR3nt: TGTGCCAGCAGCGTAGGACCTAGCGGGGGGTCCAAAGAGACCCAGTACTTC